This section outlines one T cell receptor beta chain sequence together with its context. The antigen is undetermined. This entry belongs to a study of tumor and adjacent non-tumor tissue in lung cancer. On the study more broadly: Stage I to III disease affected some 11 men and roughly five women aged about 31 to 85.

Whole-study results and caveats: Patients with more diverse tumor TCRs had worse survival. Compared with tumor, normal lung showed significantly lower TCR diversity.

After removal of 4 bases from V and 8 bases from J, the junction contained 12 bases not matched to a gene. Germline-derived CDR1 and CDR2 are DFQATT and SNEGSKA (reference sequence). The CDR3 totals 15 residues. A modified ARM-PCR protocol with three rounds of nested PCR amplified TCRbeta. TCRdb re-derived calls from the multiplex PCR reads in MiXCR, one entry per CDR3 protein. This table has about 90,000 distinct CDR3 sequences, 61% appearing once. The template was RNA from unsorted bulk tissue. This receptor was taken from a man in his 70s with non-small cell lung cancer. This chain links TRBV20-1 with TRBJ2-1; 9 nucleotides align to TRBD2. Source material: lung tumor tissue. The CDR3 loop reads CSAKVPSGITDEQFF. The CDR3, as DNA: TGCAGTGCTAAGGTCCCTAGCGGGATTACCGATGAGCAGTTCTTC.